This TCR beta chain stems from a study of beta chain features in type 1 diabetes. Study overall: In all, roughly 98,000,000 sorted cells from all samples were analyzed.

General study findings and limits: Shorter templates might be favored by PCR, and equally so in patients and in controls.

Remarks on this clone: The antigen is unknown.

Germline V CDR1 and CDR2: SGDLS, YYNGEE. The ends lost 0 bases at V and 2 bases at J; junction bases unmatched: 7. The CDR3 loop spans 17 amino acids. Of the isolated RNA, all was reverse transcribed, and so the sequenced material was expressed TCRB transcripts. About 4 million reads per sample were averaged for naive, central memory and regulatory samples. Assay: immunoSEQ multiplex PCR; the TCRdb copy retains only in-frame clones and omits some. The table has 130,000 or so clones, 9% to 10% seen once. The chain couples TRBV9 to TRBJ1-3; 8 bases fit TRBD1. This sequence originates from a middle-aged woman in good health. The sequencing input was central memory CD4+ T cells from blood. CDR3 DNA: TGTGCCAGCAGCGTAGCCGGGACAGGTCGGGCTGGAAACACCATATATTTT. Amino acid sequence: CASSVAGTGRAGNTIYF.